The source of this T cell receptor (beta chain) is a study of PD-1 blockade in classical Hodgkin lymphoma. Each patient experienced a relapse that followed autologous stem cell transplantation, and brentuximab vedotin exposure varied. In germline, CDR1 is GTSNPN, CDR2 SVGIG (reference sequence). This CDR3 region has 12 residues. V dropped 5 bases and J dropped 13 bases, with 20 bases sitting between them. Libraries were prepared by immunoSEQ multiplex PCR; TCRdb keeps only in-frame clonotypes and omits some of them. This table has some 93,000 clones, about nine tenths appearing once. The sample was peripheral blood mononuclear cells (PBMCs), taken at baseline. This clonotype originated in a human donor with classical Hodgkin lymphoma. The chain carries TRBV30 and TRBJ1-1, with a tentative D call TRBD1 (5 bases). Here the CDR3 DNA reads TGTGCCTGGGGACATGTATTGGGGTTCGTTTTCTTT. It specifies CAWGHVLGFVFF.